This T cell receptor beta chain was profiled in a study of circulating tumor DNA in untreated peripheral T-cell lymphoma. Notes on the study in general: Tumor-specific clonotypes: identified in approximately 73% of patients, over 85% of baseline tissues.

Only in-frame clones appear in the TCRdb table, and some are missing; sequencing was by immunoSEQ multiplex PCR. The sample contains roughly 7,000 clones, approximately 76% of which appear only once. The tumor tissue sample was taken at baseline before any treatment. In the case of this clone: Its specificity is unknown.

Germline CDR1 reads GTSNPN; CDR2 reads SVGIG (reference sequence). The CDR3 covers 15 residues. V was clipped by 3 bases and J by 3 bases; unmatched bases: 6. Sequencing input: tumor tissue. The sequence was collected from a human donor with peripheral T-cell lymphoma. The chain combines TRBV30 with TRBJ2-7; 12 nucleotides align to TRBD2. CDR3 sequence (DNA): TGTGCCTGGAGGGCCAGACTAGCGGGGGACTACGAGCAGTACTTC. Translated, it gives CAWRARLAGDYEQYF.